Included here is one TCR beta chain sequence, with context. There is no known antigen for this receptor. There are no base qualities to consult, and no much larger clone falls within one base. This sample was included in a study of blood T cell repertoires in COVID-19 (dated by TCRdb to 2018 to 2020). Context from the whole study: Samples from collaborators originated in the United States, Italy and Spain and spanned both the acute and convalescent phases of COVID-19. Sample metadata almost always included a de-identified subject ID, COVID-19 status, age in years and sex. Deeply sampled blood TCRbeta repertoires from subjects exposed to, actively infected with, or recovered from COVID-19 were included in the dataset. A freely available public database, intended as a resource for researchers studying the immune response to SARS-CoV-2, is where the repertoires were released. The prospective study material was composed of cDNA or gDNA derived from T cells, B-cell-depleted T cells, or PBMCs. Where HLA class I and class II types were available, the types were taken from metadata supplied by the sample provider, not from assay-based typing. The samples were drawn from two sources: the first 160 participants of the ongoing ImmuneRACE study, and 1,000 to 1,500 subjects contributed by 6 global collaborators. The paper's findings and limits, for the study overall: How much clinical and demographic metadata was included differed by source and by participant, and the metadata was provided uncurated.

TCRbeta CDR3 regions were amplified from genomic DNA using the immunoSEQ Assay, a bias-controlled multiplex PCR. The source study handled its data this way. The number of nucleated cells in each sample was estimated by amplification of reference gene primers within the assay. To quantify the absolute abundance of each unique TCRbeta CDR3 rearrangement, sequence reads were collapsed and filtered. For each sample, productive Simpson clonality was calculated as the square root of Simpson's diversity index across productive rearrangements. TCRdb re-hosts the immuneACCESS table, in-frame sequences only. Its copies lack some clones; in the studies checked, an unresolved V gene accounts for under half of them, and the cause for the rest is not known. The V and J calls and clone size come from that table; D and trimming were worked out from the DNA. The sample table records approximately 70,000 clones; around 80% of these occur just once. The ten largest account for roughly an eighth of the sample.

Whole blood was collected in K2EDTA tubes by collaborating institutions according to the institutions' own protocols. For TCRbeta analysis, collaborators shipped samples as frozen whole blood, isolated PBMCs, or DNA extracted from either of those sample types. The germline V gene sets CDR1 to MNHEY and CDR2 to SVGAGI. Including the terminal cysteine and phenylalanine, the CDR3 comprises 14 residues. The entry retains the CDR3 DNA only, 42 bases that are in frame from base 1. V ends up 6 bases short and J 4 bases short, with an unmatched junction base count of 5. Specimen: peripheral blood. This receptor was identified in an elderly woman with acute or convalescent COVID-19. The chain is made from TRBV6-5 and TRBJ2-7, and TRBD1 matches 11 of the central bases. The DNA sequence is given as TGTGCCAGCAGCTATGGACAGGGGGCTTACGAGCAGTACTTC. This codes for CASSYGQGAYEQYF.